The 16 T cell receptor beta chains given below trace back to one sample, sequenced in a study of blood T cell repertoires in COVID-19. Assay: immunoSEQ multiplex PCR; the TCRdb copy retains only in-frame clones and omits some. The sample yields hundreds of thousands of clones, about 90% seen once. Sequencing used peripheral blood. These receptors came from a woman aged 50 to 60 with COVID-19, enrolled during active disease.

The chain is built from TRBV19 and TRBJ1-1, with D uncertain. The length of the CDR3 is 14 residues. Trimming cost V 4 bases and J 7 bases, with 16 bases left between them. Germline V gives CDR1 LNHDA, CDR2 SQIVND (reference sequence). The chain's CDR3 is CASSTGSSAYEAFF. The CDR3, as DNA: TGTGCCAGTAGTACCGGGTCCTCCGCGTATGAAGCTTTCTTT. Variable domain in full (rest from reference TRBV19 and TRBJ1-1): DGGITQSPKYLFRKEGQNVTLSCEQNLNHDAMYWYRQDPGQGLRLIYYSQIVNDFQKGDIAEGYSVSREKKESFPLTVTSAQKNPTAFYLCASSTGSSAYEAFFGQGTRLTVV.

Only a few counts were recorded for this clone. The chain uses TRBV5-1 and TRBJ2-7, with TRBD1 identical over 7 bases. CDR1 and CDR2 (germline): SGHRS, YFSETQ. CDR3 length: 12 residues. The junction had 4 bases not matched to a gene; V was cut back by 4 bases and J by 6 bases. The CDR3 DNA sequence: TGCGCCAGCAGCCATTCAGGGGGCGAGCAGTACTTC. Translation gives CASSHSGGEQYF.

V and J are TRBV19 and TRBJ1-3; the D is unclear. The CDR3 is 12 amino acids. V shed 3 bases and J shed 7 bases, with 7 bases lying between them. Germline V lookup: CDR1 LNHDA, CDR2 SQIVND (reference sequence). In DNA, the CDR3 is TGTGCCAGTAGTATGGGCGGGAACACCATATATTTT. Its translation is CASSMGGNTIYF.

This chain uses TRBV18 with TRBJ2-7; 9 bases are a match to TRBD1. Germline CDR1 KGHSH, CDR2 LQKENI. The CDR3 is 14 amino acids. V lost 3 bases and J lost 5; bases outside the gene matches: 5. CDR3 bases: TGTGCCAGCTCACCCGGGACAGGGACCCACGAGCAGTACTTC. It yields the protein CASSPGTGTHEQYF.

V usage is TRBV30 and J usage is TRBJ2-5; 7 nucleotides agree with TRBD2. The CDR3 has 13 residues. Germline lookup yields CDR1 GTSNPN and CDR2 SVGIG (reference sequence). Trimming removed 2 bases from V and 2 bases from J; junction bases left unmatched: 2. The CDR3 DNA follows: TGTGCCTGGAGTCGTAGCGGGCAAGAGACCCAGTACTTC. As protein: CAWSRSGQETQYF.

The V gene is TRBV2, the J gene TRBJ2-7; 9 bases are a match to TRBD2. J was trimmed by 4 bases and V by 6 bases; bases with no gene match: 1. The length of the CDR3 is 12 residues. Germline loops: CDR1 SNHLY, CDR2 FYNNEI. The CDR3 DNA reads as TGTGCCAGCAGGGCGGGAGGGTACGAGCAGTACTTC. Its translation is CASRAGGYEQYF.

As for this clone: The sample contains more than one DNA sequence encoding this CDR3. The chain couples TRBV11-2 to TRBJ2-7; D uncertain. The V and J ends lost 1 base and 1 base respectively, with 2 bases between them. Germline V gene lookup returns CDR1 SGHAT and CDR2 FQNNGV. This CDR3 region has 12 residues. For the CDR3, the DNA is TGTGCCAGCAGCTTAGTATCCTACGAGCAGTACTTC. Residues: CASSLVSYEQYF.

The rearrangement links TRBV4-3 to TRBJ2-1, with 10 bases aligning to TRBD2. The V segment lost 1 base and the J segment 8 bases; nucleotides outside the gene matches: 5. Germline V lookup: CDR1 LGHNA, CDR2 YSLEER. This CDR3 is 15 amino acids long. This chain's CDR3 is CASSQASGRADEQFF. As DNA, the CDR3 is TGCGCCAGCAGCCAAGCGAGCGGGAGGGCCGATGAGCAGTTCTTC.

The gene calls are TRBV6-5 and TRBJ1-1; 7 positions match TRBD1. V lost 5 bases, J lost 2 bases, and 8 bases stayed unmatched. The CDR3 sequence is 15 residues long. Per germline, CDR1 MNHEY and CDR2 SVGAGI. CDR3 DNA sequence: TGTGCCAGCAGTCAACAGGGGTCGACCAACACTGAAGCTTTCTTT. Its protein product is CASSQQGSTNTEAFF.

J is TRBJ2-2 and V is TRBV4-1; tentatively, D is TRBD2 (5 bases). Trimming stripped 3 bases from V and 1 base from J, with 15 bases between. This CDR3 has 17 residues. Germline CDR1 and CDR2: MGHRA and YSYEKL. The CDR3 loop is CASSQSPVGVNTGELFF. The CDR3 DNA reads as TGCGCCAGCAGCCAGAGTCCGGTCGGGGTGAACACCGGGGAGCTGTTTTTT.

The chain carries TRBV18 and TRBJ1-1; D remains unclear. Trimming took 3 bases from V and 10 from J, leaving 15 bases between them. The CDR3 contains 13 residues. Looked up from germline, CDR1 is KGHSH and CDR2 is LQKENI. The CDR3 loop reads CASSPELQRGAFF. The CDR3 bases are TGTGCCAGCTCACCTGAGCTCCAAAGAGGAGCTTTCTTT.

V gene TRBV7-2 combines with J gene TRBJ1-1, with no clear D. Germline loops: CDR1 SGHTA, CDR2 FQGNSA. The length of the CDR3 is 14 residues. V dropped 1 base and J dropped 5 bases, with 11 bases sitting between them. The CDR3 region has the DNA TGTGCCAGCAGCTTAGGATTGGGAGCGACTGAAGCTTTCTTT. It encodes CASSLGLGATEAFF.

This rearrangement joins TRBV10-2 to TRBJ2-1; 7 bases are a match to TRBD2. V shed 4 bases and J 13 bases; nucleotides not matched to a gene: 7. CDR3 length: 12 residues. Per germline, CDR1 WSHSY and CDR2 SAAADI. This CDR3 is CASSGKKRDQFF. The DNA for the CDR3 is TGCGCCAGCAGTGGAAAGAAGCGGGACCAGTTCTTC.

CDR3 nucleotides: TGTGCTAGTGGTTTGGACTTCGGCGGGGAGACCCAGTACTTC. Its protein is CASGLDFGGETQYF. The J gene is TRBJ2-5, the V gene TRBV12-5; D possibly corresponds to TRBD2 (5 bases). Germline V lookup: CDR1 LGHNT, CDR2 FRNRAP. Trimming pared 1 base from V and 5 bases from J, leaving 11 bases between. CDR3 length equals 14 residues. The entire variable domain, with the rest obtained from reference TRBV12-5 and TRBJ2-5, is as follows: DARVTQTPRHKVTEMGQEVTMRCQPILGHNTVFWYRQTMMQGLELLAYFRNRAPLDDSGMPKDRFSAEMPDATLATLKIQPSEPRDSAVYFCASGLDFGGETQYFGPGTRLLVL.

The CDR3: CASSSGTFSGSYEQYF. CDR3 bases: TGTGCCAGCAGCTCTGGGACATTTTCGGGCTCCTACGAGCAGTACTTC. The genes are TRBV5-6 and TRBJ2-7; a weak D match, TRBD1 (6 bases). Germline V gene sequence: CDR1 SGHDT, CDR2 YYEEEE. The V end was cut by 3 bases, the J end by 0 bases, with 16 bases between. This CDR3 has 16 amino acids.

The chain uses TRBV5-4 and TRBJ2-7; the match to TRBD1 covers 7 bases. From germline, CDR1 is SGHNT and CDR2 YYREEE (reference sequence). V dropped 9 bases and J dropped 7; count of bases not matched to a gene: 13. The CDR3 extends over 13 amino acids. The CDR3 sequence is CATRGGEYLEQYF. DNA for the CDR3: TGTGCCACACGAGGGGGCGAGTACCTGGAGCAGTACTTC.